Below, 3 T cell receptor beta chains from the same sample are listed, as sequenced in a study of blood T cell repertoires in COVID-19. This table comes from immunoSEQ multiplex PCR, and its TCRdb copy is limited to in-frame clones, with some not included. The table shows 95,000 to 150,000 clones, with roughly 84% occurring only once. The sequenced sample was PBMCs or T cells enriched from blood (not recorded which). The receptors here all came from a woman between 25 and 40 years old who had recovered from COVID-19.

The chain recombines TRBV7-2 with TRBJ2-5, with TRBD2 identical over 15 bases. The trim removed 5 bases at V and 7 bases at J, leaving 8 bases unmatched. CDR1 SGHTA and CDR2 FQGNSA come from the germline V gene. This CDR3 has 16 amino acids. The CDR3 DNA reads TGTGCCAGCAGCAACGGACTAGCGGGAGGGCAGGGGACCCAGTACTTC. It is translated as CASSNGLAGGQGTQYF.

V and J are TRBV5-6 and TRBJ2-7; D possibly corresponds to TRBD1 (6 bases). The CDR3 runs 14 residues. V lost 4 bases to trimming and J lost 3 bases, with 14 bases between them. Germline lookup yields CDR1 SGHDT and CDR2 YYEEEE. This chain's CDR3 is CASSPWTDFYEQYF. The CDR3 DNA sequence: TGTGCCAGCAGCCCCTGGACAGATTTCTACGAGCAGTACTTC.

The rearrangement joins TRBV3-1 (or the pseudogene TRBV3-2) to TRBJ1-2, with D possibly TRBD1 on 6 matching bases. CDR1 and CDR2 from the germline V gene are LGHDT and YNNKEL (reference sequence). Trimming removed 1 base at V and 4 bases at J, with 19 bases between. There are 17 residues in the CDR3. The CDR3 DNA reads as TGTGCCAGCAGCCAAGGAGGCCACAGGGACCCTTCCTATGGCTACACCTTC. Translating gives CASSQGGHRDPSYGYTF.